This T cell receptor (beta chain) was captured by sequencing in a study of blood T cell repertoires in COVID-19. About the study: Sites across the United States, Italy and Spain contributed samples from acute and convalescent COVID-19. Sample material is recorded as cDNA or gDNA derived from T cells, B-cell-depleted T cells, or PBMCs.

The CDR3 length is 16 residues. Trimming took 5 bases from V and 5 from J; bases not matched to a gene: 7. Germline V CDR1 and CDR2: MNHNY, SVGAGI (reference sequence). Assay: immunoSEQ multiplex PCR; the TCRdb copy retains only in-frame clones and omits some. The sample lists about 94,000 clones, about 80% occurring once. The sample taken for sequencing was peripheral blood. V and J are TRBV6-6 and TRBJ2-5, with TRBD2 identical over 14 bases. The source of this sequence is a man aged 55 to 70 with acute or convalescent COVID-19. CDR3 sequence reads: CASSQTSGGAGETQYF. As DNA, the CDR3 is TGTGCCAGCAGTCAGACTAGCGGGGGGGCCGGTGAGACCCAGTACTTC.